What follows is one T cell receptor (beta chain) and its context. Its cognate antigen has yet to be identified. No base quality information exists; no much larger clone differs at one position. TCR CDR3 regions were amplified from genomic DNA by multiplex PCR using the deep immunoSEQ assay. For each cell subset, the extracted genomic DNA was distributed evenly across all wells of several immunoSEQ 96-well plates, and each plate served as one replicate. For sorted subsets, each replicate PCR was loaded with about 200 ng genomic DNA, equivalent to 25,000 to 35,000 T cell genomes. The purified libraries were quantified using a Qubit 3.0 fluorometer, sized with a Bioanalyzer 2100, and then quantified again using the KAPA Library Quantification kit. Each immunoSEQ 96-well plate was sequenced on its own single-read 150-cycle Illumina NextSeq 550 flow cell. The paper's processing steps were these. Because the immunoSEQ output held only junctional sequences and lacked quality scores, the filtering could not match the filtering applied to full-length reads. Sequences were annotated with PyIR, a Python wrapper for IgBLAST v1.9, using IMGT germline references to assign V/J genes and CDR3. Reads were filtered out if the reads had weak V/J assignments (E-value above 1e-6), no CDR3, stop codons, out-of-frame junctions, or ambiguous translated residues. V3J clonotypes were defined as sequences sharing an identical inferred V gene, J gene, and CDR3 amino acid sequence. Percentage overlap between repertoires was computed as shared unique clonotypes divided by the size of the smaller repertoire. RTK rarefaction, the Chao1 estimator, and Recon v2.1 estimates of unobserved clonotypes were used to assess repertoire richness. OLGA was used to compute generation probabilities for all TCRbeta clonotypes that the gDNA method yielded from a few donors. TCRdb retrieved this table from immuneACCESS and kept in-frame rearrangements only. Not all clones are present; in checked studies, unresolved V genes account for under half, and no reason is known for the remainder. That table is the source of V, J and clone size, and D and trimming were worked out from the DNA. This sample comprises about 2.4 million clones, roughly nine tenths of them detected only once. The top ten hold roughly 0.15% of the sample.

These data come from a study of shared clonotypes between healthy human individuals (dated by TCRdb to the early 2020s). For context, the study as a whole: Three men and a couple of women, aged 18 to 49 years, made up the cohort. To increase sequencing depth and limit assay-specific biases, TCR repertoire library preparation and sequencing were carried out by different laboratories using diverse techniques. Between about 0.94 and 8.9 billion PBMCs per donor were obtained by leukapheresis. Per donor, three plates each were used for CD4 naive and CD4 memory, two for CD8 naive, and one for CD8 memory. To estimate repertoire size and how much clonotypes are shared between individuals, the study performed deep sequencing of blood TCR repertoires from roughly five healthy adults. What the authors observed across the whole study: Across a handful of donors, roughly 5.1% of naive CD4, approximately 4% of naive CD8, around 2.1% of memory CD4, and roughly 0.4% of memory CD8 clonotypes were shared. Pairwise subsampling indicated that sequencing depth was expected to affect the degree of clonotype sharing among donors. Compared with non-shared clonotypes, clonotypes shared by all four sorted-subset donors had higher generation probabilities. Sampling was restricted to blood, and TCR repertoires in tissues likely differ from the TCR repertoires found in blood. Naive subsets generally had larger estimated clonotype richness than memory subsets. Because the study included only a small number of donors, the genetic and exposure-history diversity represented was limited. Rarefaction of sorted-subset datasets indicated incomplete sequencing despite the large sequencing depth.

Healthy HIV-negative adults with no recently reported acute infections or vaccinations were included as donors. Every donor was a Caucasian adult living in Nashville, Tennessee, USA. Magnetic negative selection was used to enrich CD4+ T cells, after which naive cells were positively selected on CD45RA and the negative fraction became the memory subset. Blood was obtained by leukapheresis, after which PBMCs were separated by Ficoll-Histopaque density gradient centrifugation and cryopreserved in liquid nitrogen vapor phase. Analytical flow cytometry was used to check the purity and quantity of every magnetically sorted T cell population. From each sorted fraction, genomic DNA was isolated and quantified by UV absorbance on a Nanodrop 2000c. The clonotype originates from a man aged 18 to 35 in good health. Material for sequencing was naive CD4+ T cells sorted from blood. What this sample's cell subset or site label stands for: CD45RA+ positively selected.

This receptor carries the CDR3 CASSPASTDTQYF. The DNA sequence follows: TGCGCCAGCAGCCCCGCTAGCACAGATACGCAGTATTTT. The chain links TRBV4-1 with TRBJ2-3, with the D gene not confidently named. At the junction V is shortened by 4 bases and J by 0 bases, with 5 bases in between. CDR1 and CDR2, per the germline V gene, are MGHRA and YSYEKL. The CDR3 runs 13 residues from the cysteine to the phenylalanine. Here the CDR3 DNA is all that survives: 39 bases in frame from base 1.